The 32 T cell receptor beta chains given below trace back to one sample, sequenced in a study of blood T cells in healthy people across ages. Sample-barcoded 5' priming and a J-beta primer mix drove a second PCR of 7 to 11 cycles. TCRdb reanalysed the 5' RACE reads using MiXCR and keeps one entry per CDR3 protein. The table records 1.8 million or so distinct CDR3 sequences, about 39% of them present only once. Sequencing used blood. These receptors all stem from a human donor in good health.

The rearrangement joins TRBV5-1 to TRBJ2-5; D remains ambiguous. Germline CDR1 is SGHRS and CDR2 is YFSETQ. V shed 5 bases and J shed 4 bases, with 12 bases lying between them. This CDR3 spans 13 amino acids. The DNA of the CDR3 is TGCGCCAGCAGAAAGGACCCTGGAGAGACCCAGTACTTC. Translated: CASRKDPGETQYF.

The chain joins TRBV18 to TRBJ2-1; D remains ambiguous. The CDR3 loop spans 16 amino acids. Germline assignment: CDR1 KGHSH and CDR2 LQKENI. Trimming shortened V by 4 bases and J by 0 bases, and 13 bases separated the two germline ends. The CDR3 region is CASSRIERFSYNEQFF. In nucleotides, the CDR3 is TGTGCCAGCTCACGTATCGAGAGATTCTCCTACAATGAGCAGTTCTTC.

The rearrangement joins TRBV4-2 to TRBJ1-6, with 7 positions matching TRBD1. Germline V lookup: CDR1 LGHNA, CDR2 YNFKEQ. Trimming at V came to 2 bases and at J to 7 bases, leaving 5 bases not matched to a gene. This CDR3 is 15 amino acids long. In DNA form, the CDR3 reads TGTGCCAGCAGCCAATTGACAGGGAAAAATTCACCCCTCCACTTT. Residues: CASSQLTGKNSPLHF.

The gene calls are TRBV28 and TRBJ2-3, with 11 nucleotides matching TRBD2. There are 18 residues in the CDR3. Looked up from germline, CDR1 is MDHEN and CDR2 is SYDVKM. The V segment lost 6 bases and the J segment 2 bases; nucleotides outside the gene matches: 13. The CDR3 region has the DNA TGTGCCAGCAGCCTAATTCCCCTAGCGGGGGGCCCCACAGATACGCAGTATTTT. Its translation: CASSLIPLAGGPTDTQYF.

This rearrangement joins TRBV29-1 to TRBJ2-7; 9 bases map to TRBD1. The junction had 3 bases not matched to a gene; V was cut back by 6 bases and J by 6 bases. Germline V gene data show CDR1 as SQVTM and CDR2 as ANQGSEA. CDR3 length equals 11 residues. CDR3: CSVGTGSEQYF. The CDR3 bases are TGCAGCGTCGGGACAGGGTCCGAGCAGTACTTC.

This chain connects TRBV15 to TRBJ2-3; unclear D gene. The CDR3 is 14 residues long. Trimming pared 3 bases from V and 1 base from J, leaving 8 bases between. The V gene's germline CDR1 is LNHNV and CDR2 YYDKDF (reference sequence). CDR3 sequence (DNA): TGTGCCACCAGCAGCGGCTACGGCACAGATACGCAGTATTTT. Protein: CATSSGYGTDTQYF.

Only a few counts were recorded for this clonotype. V and J are TRBV12-3 or TRBV12-4 and TRBJ2-2; D gene unclear. V lost 1 base and J 5 bases, leaving 5 bases between the germline ends. This CDR3 contains 13 residues. The CDR3 sequence: CASSLGQTGELFF. CDR3 nucleotides: TGTGCCAGCAGTTTAGGCCAGACCGGGGAGCTGTTTTTT.

Comment on this clonotype: A much larger clone differs by one base, so this may be a read error. The CDR3 reads CASNVRGQLYGYTF. The CDR3 bases are TGTGCCAGCAATGTACGGGGACAGCTCTATGGCTACACCTTC. The rearrangement uses TRBV9 and TRBJ1-2; 7 bases match TRBD1. After removal of 6 bases from V and 4 bases from J, the junction contained 9 bases not matched to a gene. Germline CDR1 SGDLS, CDR2 YYNGEE. This CDR3 spans 14 amino acids.

This clonotype appeared a few times. The rearrangement uses TRBV29-1 and TRBJ1-1; tentative D call: TRBD1 (6 bases). V was trimmed by 4 bases and J by 6 bases, leaving 15 bases between them. In germline, CDR1 is SQVTM, CDR2 ANQGSEA. The length of the CDR3 is 13 residues. The CDR3 region has the DNA TGCAGCGTTGGAGGGGCCACAGGGCCTGAAGCTTTCTTT. It codes for CSVGGATGPEAFF. Filled out from reference TRBV29-1 and TRBJ1-1, the complete variable domain reads SAVISQKPSRDICQRGTSLTIQCQVDSQVTMMFWYRQQPGQSLTLIATANQGSEATYESGFVIDKFPISRPNLTFSTLTVSNMSPEDSSIYLCSVGGATGPEAFFGQGTRLTVV.

This clonotype was recorded a few times. This chain connects TRBV3-1 to TRBJ2-5; D uncertain. Germline lookup yields CDR1 LGHDT and CDR2 YNNKEL (reference sequence). V gave up 1 base and J gave up 5 bases, with 14 bases separating them. CDR3 length: 15 amino acids. The CDR3 protein is CASSQVRLVTETQYF. The CDR3 nucleotides read TGTGCCAGCAGCCAAGTAAGACTTGTCACGGAGACCCAGTACTTC.

The chain joins TRBV9 to TRBJ2-3; tentative D call: TRBD2 (7 bases). The germline CDR1 and CDR2 sequences are SGDLS and YYNGEE. This CDR3 is built from 18 residues. Trimming stripped 4 bases from V and 0 bases from J, with 21 bases between. The CDR3 sequence: CASSSEGGGSPSTDTQYF. CDR3 DNA: TGTGCCAGCAGCTCAGAGGGGGGGGGTTCCCCTAGCACAGATACGCAGTATTTT.

This clonotype turned up a few times. This chain links TRBV7-2 with TRBJ2-5; D is uncertain. V lost 5 bases to trimming and J lost 5 bases, with 15 bases between them. This CDR3 is built from 14 residues. In germline, CDR1 is SGHTA, CDR2 FQGNSA. CDR3 sequence reads: CASSLARAVETQYF. The CDR3 nucleotides read TGTGCCAGCAGCCTTGCTCGGGCCGTTGAGACCCAGTACTTC.

The V gene is TRBV6-6, the J gene TRBJ1-2; D remains unclear. CDR3 size: 14 residues. Trimming left V 5 bases short and J 0 bases short, with 10 bases between. The germline V gene has CDR1 MNHNY and CDR2 SVGAGI (reference sequence). The CDR3 loop is CASSLPIPNYGYTF. As DNA, the CDR3 is TGTGCCAGCAGTCTCCCCATCCCTAACTATGGCTACACCTTC.

This clonotype came up once. The chain links TRBV9 to TRBJ2-2; the D is unclear. Trimming stripped 3 bases from V and 6 bases from J, with 9 bases between. The CDR3 is 13 amino acids. Per germline, CDR1 SGDLS and CDR2 YYNGEE. The CDR3 DNA is TGTGCCAGCAGCGGTCCCACCTCCGGGGAGCTGTTTTTT. Its protein product is CASSGPTSGELFF.

As DNA, the CDR3 is TGTGCCAGCACGAATCTTGGACAGGGCCACGAGCAGTACTTC. It is translated as CASTNLGQGHEQYF. The gene calls are TRBV2 and TRBJ2-7; 8 bases match TRBD1. This CDR3 has 14 amino acids. Unmatched junction bases numbered 10, after V lost 7 bases and J lost 5 bases. Germline V gene data show CDR1 as SNHLY and CDR2 as FYNNEI.

Only a few counts were recorded for this clonotype. The chain joins TRBV28 to TRBJ2-3; a possible D gene is TRBD1 (5 bases). V lost 7 bases, J lost 4 bases, and 15 bases lay in between. Per the germline V gene, CDR1 is MDHEN and CDR2 is SYDVKM. The CDR3 has 14 residues. The CDR3 DNA is TGTGCCAGCAATTTTCAGGGTTCCGCAGATACGCAGTATTTT. Translation gives CASNFQGSADTQYF.

This clonotype appeared a few times. The J gene is TRBJ2-5, the V gene TRBV7-3; possibly TRBD1 or TRBD2 for D (5 bases each). Germline CDR1 reads SGHTA; CDR2 reads FQGTGA. Trimming left V 5 bases short and J 4 bases short, with 17 bases between. This CDR3 is 15 amino acids long. The CDR3 region is CASSNTGVGGETQYF. For the CDR3, the DNA is TGTGCCAGCAGCAACACAGGAGTTGGGGGAGAGACCCAGTACTTC.

The V and J genes are TRBV20-1 and TRBJ1-6; a possible D gene is TRBD1 (6 bases). This CDR3 region has 13 residues. V lost 3 bases to trimming and J lost 8 bases, with 11 bases between them. The germline gives CDR1 DFQATT, CDR2 SNEGSKA (reference sequence). CDR3 in DNA: TGCAGTGCTAGCCGGACAGAAGATTCACCCCTCCACTTT. Its translation is CSASRTEDSPLHF.

This clonotype turned up a few times. The chain uses TRBV9 and TRBJ1-2; a weak D match, TRBD1 (6 bases). The CDR3 is 13 residues long. The V gene's germline CDR1 is SGDLS and CDR2 YYNGEE. V was clipped by 4 bases and J by 7 bases, with 14 bases between them. In nucleotides, the CDR3 is TGTGCCAGCAGCCCTCGGGGGGCGGGTGGCTACACCTTC. Translated: CASSPRGAGGYTF. Full variable domain (outside the CDR3, taken from reference TRBV9 and TRBJ1-2): DSGVTQTPKHLITATGQRVTLRCSPRSGDLSVYWYQQSLDQGLQFLIQYYNGEERAKGNILERFSAQQFPDLHSELNLSSLELGDSALYFCASSPRGAGGYTFGSGTRLTVV.

This clonotype was seen more than once but under ten times. The chain uses TRBV9 and TRBJ2-3; D may be TRBD1 (5 bases). The length of the CDR3 is 16 residues. V was trimmed by 3 bases and J by 0 bases, leaving 14 bases between them. The germline gives CDR1 SGDLS, CDR2 YYNGEE. The DNA of the CDR3 is TGTGCCAGCAGCGCCCACGGTGGACATAGCACAGATACGCAGTATTTT. Protein product: CASSAHGGHSTDTQYF.

A few counts support this clonotype. The V and J genes are TRBV2 and TRBJ1-5; D unclear. Germline V gene sequence: CDR1 SNHLY, CDR2 FYNNEI. The length of the CDR3 is 13 residues. The ends were cut back, 4 bases at V and 9 bases at J, with 13 bases in the middle. CDR3 nucleotide sequence: TGTGCCAGCAGTGTGGACGGCGGATCGCCCCAGCATTTT. Translating it yields CASSVDGGSPQHF.

This clonotype was observed a handful of times. This chain joins TRBV29-1 and TRBJ1-1; no definite D call. The germline V gene has CDR1 SQVTM and CDR2 ANQGSEA. The V and J ends lost 1 base and 3 bases respectively, with 9 bases between them. CDR3 length: 13 residues. The CDR3 DNA is TGCAGCGTTGAAGTCCCCATTTACACTGAAGCTTTCTTT. Encoded protein: CSVEVPIYTEAFF.

The chain couples TRBV6-9 to TRBJ2-3, with TRBD1 as a possible D gene (6 bases). CDR3 length: 15 amino acids. Trimming cost V 6 bases and J 0 bases, with 13 bases left between them. Germline V gene lookup returns CDR1 MNHGY and CDR2 SVAAGI. The CDR3 DNA reads TGTGCCAGCAGCAACAGGGCCCCGAGCACAGATACGCAGTATTTT. Translation gives CASSNRAPSTDTQYF.

This chain connects TRBV4-3 to TRBJ1-4; D may be TRBD1 (5 bases). The CDR3 has 15 amino acids. The V gene's germline CDR1 is LGHNA and CDR2 YSLEER. Trimming pared 4 bases from V and 5 bases from J, leaving 14 bases between. CDR3 in amino acids: CASSRQRQWNEKLFF. CDR3 coding DNA: TGCGCCAGCAGCCGCCAGAGACAGTGGAATGAAAAACTGTTTTTT.

The V call is TRBV28, the J call TRBJ1-2; 8 bases are a match to TRBD1. Germline V gene data show CDR1 as MDHEN and CDR2 as SYDVKM. The ends lost 6 bases at V and 8 bases at J; junction bases unmatched: 17. The CDR3 is made up of 16 amino acids. The CDR3 here is CASSPGGRQGQRGYTF. CDR3 in DNA: TGTGCCAGCAGCCCGGGCGGTCGACAGGGGCAGAGGGGCTACACCTTC.

The sample holds a few counts of this clonotype. This chain connects TRBV12-3 or TRBV12-4 to TRBJ1-1, with TRBD1 matching 10 bases. The J segment lost 4 bases and the V segment lost 7 bases, leaving 3 bases of the junction unmatched. The CDR3 covers 13 residues. The CDR3 protein is CASKGQGFTEAFF. CDR3 DNA: TGTGCCAGCAAGGGACAGGGGTTCACTGAAGCTTTCTTT.

This clonotype has a handful of counts. A much larger clone lies one base from this, so it may be a read error. The genes are TRBV28 and TRBJ2-3; 8 bases line up with TRBD1. This CDR3 contains 15 residues. Germline CDR1 reads MDHEN; CDR2 reads SYDVKM. This chain's CDR3 is CASSPGTGSTDMQYF. The CDR3 DNA follows: TGTGCCAGCAGCCCCGGGACAGGTAGCACAGATATGCAGTATTTT. The full variable domain, rest sourced from reference TRBV28 and TRBJ2-3, is DVKVTQSSRYLVKRTGEKVFLECVQDMDHENMFWYRQDPGLGLRLIYFSYDVKMKEKGDIPEGYSVSREKKERFSLILESASTNQTSMYLCASSPGTGSTDMQYFGPGTRLTVL.

DNA for the CDR3: TGTGCCAGCAGCATGGGGGGAACTAATGAAAAACTGTTTTTT. Its translation: CASSMGGTNEKLFF. The rearrangement uses TRBV11-3 and TRBJ1-4; TRBD1 might be the D (5 bases). Per the germline V gene, CDR1 is SGHNT and CDR2 is YENEEA. The CDR3 spans 14 residues. Trimming left V 5 bases short and J 1 base short, with 8 bases between.

This clonotype was detected only a few times. The chain links TRBV7-9 to TRBJ2-1; perhaps TRBD2 as D (6 bases). CDR3 length equals 13 residues. The V end was cut by 5 bases, the J end by 10 bases, with 15 bases between. Per the germline V gene, CDR1 is SEHNR and CDR2 is FQNEAQ (reference sequence). The CDR3 DNA sequence: TGTGCCAGCAGCCCACGGGACTGGGGGGAGCAGTTCTTC. Amino acid sequence: CASSPRDWGEQFF.

This clonotype was picked up a small number of times. The rearrangement links TRBV6-1 to TRBJ1-1; D remains unclear. Trimming left V 7 bases short and J 5 bases short, with 17 bases between. Germline V gene sequence: CDR1 MNHNS, CDR2 SASEGT. The CDR3 spans 14 residues. The chain's CDR3 is CASNYRAGWTEAFF. The CDR3 nucleotides are TGTGCCAGCAATTACAGAGCAGGTTGGACTGAAGCTTTCTTT.

The rearrangement links TRBV12-3 or TRBV12-4 to TRBJ1-1; D call uncertain. The CDR3 is 13 amino acids. Trimming shortened V by 1 base and J by 3 bases, and 6 bases separated the two germline ends. The CDR3 loop reads CASSLGEYTEAFF. CDR3 nucleotide sequence: TGTGCCAGCAGTTTAGGTGAATACACTGAAGCTTTCTTT.

The chain carries TRBV20-1 and TRBJ2-3; 8 nucleotides align to TRBD2. CDR1 and CDR2 (germline): DFQATT, SNEGSKA (reference sequence). The CDR3 is made up of 12 amino acids. V lost 7 bases, J lost 2 bases, and 2 bases stayed unmatched. CDR3 amino acids: CSGRGATDTQYF. The CDR3, as DNA: TGCAGTGGGCGGGGGGCCACAGATACGCAGTATTTT.